The clone carrying this TCR beta chain was seen once. Its antigen remains unknown. The germline gene is not matched at one end of the junction; a read error may be the cause. Germline assignment: CDR1 LNHDA and CDR2 SQIVND (reference sequence). CDR3 length: 15 amino acids. This sample is drawn from a study of shared clonotypes between healthy human individuals. This was a deep-level run. Data came from immunoSEQ multiplex PCR; TCRdb stores just in-frame clones and leaves some out. This table has roughly 1,000,000 clones, approximately 80% appearing once. Whole-study findings and limits: Some naive CD4 clonotypes, about 5%, turned up in common across a few donors.

Donation came from healthy HIV-negative adults that had no recent acute infections or vaccinations. CD4+ cell separation produced CD45RA+ naive and CD45RA-negative memory subsets. The sequence was collected from a man aged 18 to 29 in good health. Some clones in this sample may be carry-over from other donors' samples. V is TRBV19 and J is TRBJ2-1, with 12 bases lining up with TRBD1. Sample: memory CD4+ T cells from PBMCs. Subset indicated: CD45RA-negative fraction. The CDR3, as DNA: TGTGCCAGTAGTTGGGGACAGGGGGCGTACAGTGAGCAGTTCTTC. This sequence encodes CASSWGQGAYSEQFF.